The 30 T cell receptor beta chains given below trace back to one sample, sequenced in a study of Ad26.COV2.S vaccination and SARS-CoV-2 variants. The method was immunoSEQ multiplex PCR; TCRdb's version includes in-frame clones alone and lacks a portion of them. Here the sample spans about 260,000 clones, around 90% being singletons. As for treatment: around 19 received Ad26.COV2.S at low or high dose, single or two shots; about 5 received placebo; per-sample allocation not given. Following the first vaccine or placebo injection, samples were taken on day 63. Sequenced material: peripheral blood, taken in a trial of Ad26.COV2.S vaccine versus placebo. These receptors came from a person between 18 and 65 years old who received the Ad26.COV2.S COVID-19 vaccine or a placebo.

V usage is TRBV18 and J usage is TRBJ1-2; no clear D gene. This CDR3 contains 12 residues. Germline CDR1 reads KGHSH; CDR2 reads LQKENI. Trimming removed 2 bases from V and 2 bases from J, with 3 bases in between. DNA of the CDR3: TGTGCCAGCTCACCATCGAACTATGGCTACACCTTC. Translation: CASSPSNYGYTF.

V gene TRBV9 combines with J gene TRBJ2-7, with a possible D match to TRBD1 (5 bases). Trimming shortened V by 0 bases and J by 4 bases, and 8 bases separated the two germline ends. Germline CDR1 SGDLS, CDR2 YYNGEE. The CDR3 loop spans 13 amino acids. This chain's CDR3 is CASSVGGQYEQYF. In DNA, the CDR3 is TGTGCCAGCAGCGTAGGGGGCCAATACGAGCAGTACTTC.

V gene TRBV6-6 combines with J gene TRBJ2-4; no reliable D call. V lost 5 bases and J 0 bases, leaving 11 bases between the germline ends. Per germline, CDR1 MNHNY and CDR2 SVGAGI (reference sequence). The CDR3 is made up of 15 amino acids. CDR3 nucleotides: TGTGCCAGCAGTCCCCGACCAGTAGCCAAAAACATTCAGTACTTC. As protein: CASSPRPVAKNIQYF.

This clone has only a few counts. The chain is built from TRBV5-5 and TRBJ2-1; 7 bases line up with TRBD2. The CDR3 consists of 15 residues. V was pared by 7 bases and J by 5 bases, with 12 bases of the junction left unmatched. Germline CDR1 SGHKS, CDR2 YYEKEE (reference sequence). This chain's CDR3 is CASLARGGPNNEQFF. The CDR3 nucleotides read TGTGCCAGCCTTGCAAGGGGAGGGCCAAACAATGAGCAGTTCTTC.

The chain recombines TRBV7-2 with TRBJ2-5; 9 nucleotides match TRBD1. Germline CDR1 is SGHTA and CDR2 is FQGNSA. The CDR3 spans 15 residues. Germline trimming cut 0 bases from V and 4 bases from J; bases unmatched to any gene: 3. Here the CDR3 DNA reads TGTGCCAGCAGCTTAGCTGACAGGGGGGGAGAGACCCAGTACTTC. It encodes CASSLADRGGETQYF.

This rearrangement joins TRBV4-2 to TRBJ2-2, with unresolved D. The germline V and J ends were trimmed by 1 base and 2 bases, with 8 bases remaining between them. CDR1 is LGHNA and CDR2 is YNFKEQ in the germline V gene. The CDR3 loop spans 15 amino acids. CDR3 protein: CASSQVLVNTGELFF. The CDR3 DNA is TGTGCCAGCAGCCAAGTTCTCGTAAACACCGGGGAGCTGTTTTTT.

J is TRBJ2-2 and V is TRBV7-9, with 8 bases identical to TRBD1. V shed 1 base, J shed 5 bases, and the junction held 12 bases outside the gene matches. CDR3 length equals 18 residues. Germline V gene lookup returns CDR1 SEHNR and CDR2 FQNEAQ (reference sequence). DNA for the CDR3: TGTGCCAGCAGCTTAGGACGGACAGGGCGCAAAGGGACCGGGGAGCTGTTTTTT. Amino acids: CASSLGRTGRKGTGELFF. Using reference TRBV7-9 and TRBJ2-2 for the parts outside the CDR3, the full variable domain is DTGVSQNPRHKITKRGQNVTFRCDPISEHNRLYWYRQTLGQGPEFLTYFQNEAQLEKSRLLSDRFSAERPKGSFSTLEIQRTEQGDSAMYLCASSLGRTGRKGTGELFFGEGSRLTVL.

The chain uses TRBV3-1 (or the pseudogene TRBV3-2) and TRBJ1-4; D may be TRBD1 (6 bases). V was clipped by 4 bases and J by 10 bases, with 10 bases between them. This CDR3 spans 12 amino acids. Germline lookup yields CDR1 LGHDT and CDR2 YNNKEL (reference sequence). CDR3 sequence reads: CASSPQGLKLFF. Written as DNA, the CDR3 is TGTGCCAGCAGCCCCCAGGGGTTAAAACTGTTTTTT.

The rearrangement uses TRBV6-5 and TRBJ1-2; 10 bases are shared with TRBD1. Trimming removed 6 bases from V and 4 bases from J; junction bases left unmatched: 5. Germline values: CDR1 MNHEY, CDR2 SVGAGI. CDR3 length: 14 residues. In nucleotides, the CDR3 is TGTGCCAGCAGCGTACGGGACAGGGGCTATGGCTACACCTTC. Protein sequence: CASSVRDRGYGYTF.

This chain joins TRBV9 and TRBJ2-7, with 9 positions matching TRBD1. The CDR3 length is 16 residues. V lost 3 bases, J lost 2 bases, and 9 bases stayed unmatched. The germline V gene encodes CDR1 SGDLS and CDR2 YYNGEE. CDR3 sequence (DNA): TGTGCCAGCAGCGGAATATCCGGGACAGGGACCTACGAGCAGTACGTC. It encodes CASSGISGTGTYEQYV.

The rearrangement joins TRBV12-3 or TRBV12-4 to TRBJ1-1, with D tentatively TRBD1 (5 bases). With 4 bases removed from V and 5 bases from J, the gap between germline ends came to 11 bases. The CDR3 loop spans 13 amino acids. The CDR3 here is CASSWGGYTEAFF. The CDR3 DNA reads TGTGCCAGCAGTTGGGGGGGGTATACTGAAGCTTTCTTT.

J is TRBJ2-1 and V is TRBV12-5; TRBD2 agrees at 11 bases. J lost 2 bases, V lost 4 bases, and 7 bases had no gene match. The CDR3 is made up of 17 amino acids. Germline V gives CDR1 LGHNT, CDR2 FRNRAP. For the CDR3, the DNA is TGTGCTAGTGGTTGGATAGCGGGAGGGTTACCCTACAATGAGCAGTTCTTC. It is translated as CASGWIAGGLPYNEQFF.

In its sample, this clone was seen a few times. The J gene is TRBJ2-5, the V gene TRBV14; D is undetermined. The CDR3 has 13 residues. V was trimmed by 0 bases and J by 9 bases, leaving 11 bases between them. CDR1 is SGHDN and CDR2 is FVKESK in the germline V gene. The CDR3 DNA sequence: TGTGCCAGCAGCCAAGATTCCCTTGGGGCCCAGTACTTC. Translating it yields CASSQDSLGAQYF. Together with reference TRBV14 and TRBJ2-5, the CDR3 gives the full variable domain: EAGVTQFPSHSVIEKGQTVTLRCDPISGHDNLYWYRRVMGKEIKFLLHFVKESKQDESGMPNNRFLAERTGGTYSTLKVQPAELEDSGVYFCASSQDSLGAQYFGPGTRLLVL.

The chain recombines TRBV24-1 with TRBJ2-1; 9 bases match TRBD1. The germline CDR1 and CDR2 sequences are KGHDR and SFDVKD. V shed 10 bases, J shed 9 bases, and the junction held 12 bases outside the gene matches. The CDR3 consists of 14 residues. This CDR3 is CATSLGTGSGEQFF. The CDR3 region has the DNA TGTGCCACTTCCCTAGGGACAGGGAGCGGTGAGCAGTTCTTC.

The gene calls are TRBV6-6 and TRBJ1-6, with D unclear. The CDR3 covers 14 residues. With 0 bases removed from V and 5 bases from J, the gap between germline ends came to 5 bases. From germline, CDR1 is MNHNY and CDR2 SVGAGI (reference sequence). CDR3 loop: CASSYSFHNSPLHF. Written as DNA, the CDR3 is TGTGCCAGCAGTTACTCTTTTCATAATTCACCCCTCCACTTT.

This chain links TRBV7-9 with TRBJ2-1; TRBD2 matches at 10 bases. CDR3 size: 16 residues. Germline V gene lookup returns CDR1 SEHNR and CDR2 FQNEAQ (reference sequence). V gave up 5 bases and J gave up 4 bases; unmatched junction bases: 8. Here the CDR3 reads CASSPVGTSAYNEQFF. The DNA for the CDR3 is TGTGCCAGCAGCCCCGTGGGGACTAGCGCGTACAATGAGCAGTTCTTC.

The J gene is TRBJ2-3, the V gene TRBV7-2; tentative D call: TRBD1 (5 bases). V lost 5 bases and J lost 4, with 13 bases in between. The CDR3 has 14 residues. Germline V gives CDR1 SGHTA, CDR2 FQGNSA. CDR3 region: CASSEPGRADTQYF. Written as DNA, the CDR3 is TGTGCCAGCAGCGAGCCAGGGCGCGCAGATACGCAGTATTTT.

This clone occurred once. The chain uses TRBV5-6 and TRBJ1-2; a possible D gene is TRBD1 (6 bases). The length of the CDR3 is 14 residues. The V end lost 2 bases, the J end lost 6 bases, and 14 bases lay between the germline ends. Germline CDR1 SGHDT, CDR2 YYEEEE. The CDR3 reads CASSFGGARDGYTF. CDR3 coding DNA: TGTGCCAGCAGCTTTGGGGGCGCTCGGGATGGCTACACCTTC.

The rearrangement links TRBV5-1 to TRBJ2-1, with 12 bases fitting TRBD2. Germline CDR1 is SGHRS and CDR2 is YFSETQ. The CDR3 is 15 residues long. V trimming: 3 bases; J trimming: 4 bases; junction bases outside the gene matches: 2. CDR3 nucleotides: TGCGCCAGCAGCTGGACTAGCGGGAATTACAATGAGCAGTTCTTC. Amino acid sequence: CASSWTSGNYNEQFF. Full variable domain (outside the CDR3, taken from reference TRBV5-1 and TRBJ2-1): KAGVTQTPRYLIKTRGQQVTLSCSPISGHRSVSWYQQTPGQGLQFLFEYFSETQRNKGNFPGRFSGRQFSNSRSEMNVSTLELGDSALYLCASSWTSGNYNEQFFGPGTRLTVL.

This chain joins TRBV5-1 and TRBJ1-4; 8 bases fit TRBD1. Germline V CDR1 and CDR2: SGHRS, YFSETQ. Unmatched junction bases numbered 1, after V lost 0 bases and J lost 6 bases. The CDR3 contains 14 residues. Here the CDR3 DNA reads TGCGCCAGCAGCTTGGGACAGGGGCATGAAAAACTGTTTTTT. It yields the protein CASSLGQGHEKLFF.

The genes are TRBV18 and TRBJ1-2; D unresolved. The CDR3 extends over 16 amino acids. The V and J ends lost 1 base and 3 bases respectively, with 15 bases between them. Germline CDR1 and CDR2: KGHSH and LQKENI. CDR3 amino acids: CASSPQATATHYGYTF. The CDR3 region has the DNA TGTGCCAGCTCACCACAGGCGACCGCCACCCACTATGGCTACACCTTC. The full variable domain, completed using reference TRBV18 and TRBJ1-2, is NAGVMQNPRHLVRRRGQEARLRCSPMKGHSHVYWYRQLPEEGLKFMVYLQKENIIDESGMPKERFSAEFPKEGPSILRIQQVVRGDSAAYFCASSPQATATHYGYTFGSGTRLTVV.

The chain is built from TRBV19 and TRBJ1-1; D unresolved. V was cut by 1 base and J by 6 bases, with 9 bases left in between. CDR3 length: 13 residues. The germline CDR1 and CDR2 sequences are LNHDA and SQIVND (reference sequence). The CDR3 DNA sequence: TGTGCCAGTAGTATAGTGAGCCGTCCTGAAGCTTTCTTT. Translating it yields CASSIVSRPEAFF. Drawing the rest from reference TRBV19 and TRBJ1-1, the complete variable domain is DGGITQSPKYLFRKEGQNVTLSCEQNLNHDAMYWYRQDPGQGLRLIYYSQIVNDFQKGDIAEGYSVSREKKESFPLTVTSAQKNPTAFYLCASSIVSRPEAFFGQGTRLTVV.

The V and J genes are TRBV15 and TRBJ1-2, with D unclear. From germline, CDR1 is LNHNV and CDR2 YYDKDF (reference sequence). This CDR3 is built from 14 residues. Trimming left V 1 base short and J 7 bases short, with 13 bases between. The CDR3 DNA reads TGTGCCACCAGCAGAGGGCCGATTTCGGTTGGCTACACCTTC. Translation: CATSRGPISVGYTF. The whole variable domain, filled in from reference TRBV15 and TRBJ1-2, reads DAMVIQNPRYQVTQFGKPVTLSCSQTLNHNVMYWYQQKSSQAPKLLFHYYDKDFNNEADTPDNFQSRRPNTSFCFLDIRSPGLGDTAMYLCATSRGPISVGYTFGSGTRLTVV.

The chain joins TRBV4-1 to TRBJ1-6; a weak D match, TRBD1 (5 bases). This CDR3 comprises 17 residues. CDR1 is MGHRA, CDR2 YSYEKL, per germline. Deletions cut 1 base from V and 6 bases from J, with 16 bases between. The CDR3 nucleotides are TGCGCCAGCAGCCAAGCCCCCTGGAGGGGTCCTAATTCACCCCTCCACTTT. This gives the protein CASSQAPWRGPNSPLHF.

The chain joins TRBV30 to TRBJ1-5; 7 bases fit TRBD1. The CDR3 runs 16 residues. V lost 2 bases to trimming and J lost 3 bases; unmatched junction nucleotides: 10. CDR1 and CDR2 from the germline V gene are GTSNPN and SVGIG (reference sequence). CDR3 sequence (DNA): TGTGCCTGGAGTCTAATAAGGACAGGATTCAATCAGCCCCAGCATTTT. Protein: CAWSLIRTGFNQPQHF. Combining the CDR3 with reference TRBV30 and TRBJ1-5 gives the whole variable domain SQTIHQWPATLVQPVGSPLSLECTVEGTSNPNLYWYRQAAGRGLQLLFYSVGIGQISSEVPQNLSASRPQDRQFILSSKKLLLSDSGFYLCAWSLIRTGFNQPQHFGDGTRLSIL.

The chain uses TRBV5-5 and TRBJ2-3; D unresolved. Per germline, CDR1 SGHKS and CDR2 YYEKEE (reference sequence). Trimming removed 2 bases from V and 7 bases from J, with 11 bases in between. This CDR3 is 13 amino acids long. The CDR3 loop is CASSFGIYYTQYF. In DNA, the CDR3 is TGTGCCAGCAGCTTTGGAATCTACTATACGCAGTATTTT.

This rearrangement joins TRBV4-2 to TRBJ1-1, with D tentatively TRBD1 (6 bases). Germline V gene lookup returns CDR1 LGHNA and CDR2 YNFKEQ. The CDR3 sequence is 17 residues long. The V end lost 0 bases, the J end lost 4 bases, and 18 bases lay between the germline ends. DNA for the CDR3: TGTGCCAGCAGCCAAGAGGGTCTTTTGGGAGGGGGCACTGAAGCTTTCTTT. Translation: CASSQEGLLGGGTEAFF.

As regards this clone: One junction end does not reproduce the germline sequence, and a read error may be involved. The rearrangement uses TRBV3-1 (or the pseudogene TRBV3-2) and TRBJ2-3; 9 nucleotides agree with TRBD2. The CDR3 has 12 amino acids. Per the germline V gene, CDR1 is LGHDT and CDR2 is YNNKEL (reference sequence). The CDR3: CASSSSGARLSF. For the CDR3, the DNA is TGTGCCAGCAGCTCTAGCGGGGCCCGCCTGAGCTTT.

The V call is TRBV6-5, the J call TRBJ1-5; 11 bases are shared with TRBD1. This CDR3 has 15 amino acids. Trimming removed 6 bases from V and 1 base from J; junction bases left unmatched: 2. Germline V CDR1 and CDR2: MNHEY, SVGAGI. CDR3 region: CASRGTGGSNQPQHF. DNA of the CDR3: TGTGCCAGCAGGGGGACAGGGGGAAGCAATCAGCCCCAGCATTTT.

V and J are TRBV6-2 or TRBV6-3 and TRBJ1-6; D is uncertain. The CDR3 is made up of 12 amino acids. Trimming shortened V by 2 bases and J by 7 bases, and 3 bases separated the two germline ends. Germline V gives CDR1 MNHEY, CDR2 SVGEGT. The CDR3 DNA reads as TGTGCCAGCAGTTACGGGAATTCACCCCTCCACTTT. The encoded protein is CASSYGNSPLHF.